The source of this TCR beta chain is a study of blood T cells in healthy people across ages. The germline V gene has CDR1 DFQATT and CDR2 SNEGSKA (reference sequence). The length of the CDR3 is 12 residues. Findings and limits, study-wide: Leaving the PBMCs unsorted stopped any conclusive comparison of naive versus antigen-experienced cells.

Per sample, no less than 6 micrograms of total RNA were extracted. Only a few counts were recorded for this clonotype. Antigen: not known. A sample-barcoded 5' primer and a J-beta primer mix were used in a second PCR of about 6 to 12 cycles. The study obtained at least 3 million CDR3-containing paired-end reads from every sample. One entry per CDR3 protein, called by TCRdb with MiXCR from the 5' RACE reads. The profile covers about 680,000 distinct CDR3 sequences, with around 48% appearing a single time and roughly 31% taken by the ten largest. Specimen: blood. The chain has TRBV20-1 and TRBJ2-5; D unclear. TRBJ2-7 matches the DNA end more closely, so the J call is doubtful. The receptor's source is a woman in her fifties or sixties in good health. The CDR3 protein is CSNRWDLGEQYF. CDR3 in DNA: TGCAGTAACCGTTGGGATCTGGGCGAGCAGTACTTC.